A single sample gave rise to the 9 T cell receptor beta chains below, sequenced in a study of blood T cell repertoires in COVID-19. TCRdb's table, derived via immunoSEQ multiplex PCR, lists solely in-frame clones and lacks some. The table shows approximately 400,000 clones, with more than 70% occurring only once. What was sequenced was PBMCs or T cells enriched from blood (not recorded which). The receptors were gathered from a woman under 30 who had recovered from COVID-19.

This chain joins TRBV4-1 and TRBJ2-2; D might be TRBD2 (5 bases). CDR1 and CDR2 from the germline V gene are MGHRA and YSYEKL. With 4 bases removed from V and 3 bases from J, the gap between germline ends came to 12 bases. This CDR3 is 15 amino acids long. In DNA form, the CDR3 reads TGCGCCAGCAGCCGTGGACCGGAGGACACCGGGGAGCTGTTTTTT. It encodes CASSRGPEDTGELFF.

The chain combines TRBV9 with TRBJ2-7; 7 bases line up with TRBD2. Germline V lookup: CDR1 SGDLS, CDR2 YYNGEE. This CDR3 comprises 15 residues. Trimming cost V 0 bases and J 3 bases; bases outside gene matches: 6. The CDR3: CASSVDGTTYYEQYF. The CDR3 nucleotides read TGTGCCAGCAGCGTAGATGGGACTACCTACTACGAGCAGTACTTC.

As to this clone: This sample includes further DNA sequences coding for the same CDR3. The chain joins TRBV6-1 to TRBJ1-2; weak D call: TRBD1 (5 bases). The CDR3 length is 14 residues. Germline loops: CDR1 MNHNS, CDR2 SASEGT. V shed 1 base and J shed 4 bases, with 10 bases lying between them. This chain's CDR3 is CASSEGGGGYGYTF. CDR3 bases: TGTGCCAGCAGTGAAGGCGGGGGAGGCTATGGCTACACCTTC.

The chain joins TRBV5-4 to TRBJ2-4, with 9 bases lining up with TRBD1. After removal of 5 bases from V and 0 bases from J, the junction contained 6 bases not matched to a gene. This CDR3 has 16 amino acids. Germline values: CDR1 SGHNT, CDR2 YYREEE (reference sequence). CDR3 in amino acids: CASSPRQGGAKNIQYF. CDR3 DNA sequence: TGTGCCAGCAGTCCGAGACAGGGGGGAGCCAAAAACATTCAGTACTTC.

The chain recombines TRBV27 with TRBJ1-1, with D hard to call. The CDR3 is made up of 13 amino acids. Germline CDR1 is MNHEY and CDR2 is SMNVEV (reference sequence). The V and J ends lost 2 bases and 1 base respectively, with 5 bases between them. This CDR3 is CASSLNRNTEAFF. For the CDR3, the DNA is TGTGCCAGCAGTTTAAACAGGAACACTGAAGCTTTCTTT.

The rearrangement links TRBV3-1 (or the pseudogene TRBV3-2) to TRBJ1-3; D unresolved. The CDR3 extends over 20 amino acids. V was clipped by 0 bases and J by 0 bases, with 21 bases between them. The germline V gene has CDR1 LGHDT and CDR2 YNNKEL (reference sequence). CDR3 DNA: TGTGCCAGCAGCCAAGAATTATTAGGAGATCTTCATTACTCTGGAAACACCATATATTTT. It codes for CASSQELLGDLHYSGNTIYF.

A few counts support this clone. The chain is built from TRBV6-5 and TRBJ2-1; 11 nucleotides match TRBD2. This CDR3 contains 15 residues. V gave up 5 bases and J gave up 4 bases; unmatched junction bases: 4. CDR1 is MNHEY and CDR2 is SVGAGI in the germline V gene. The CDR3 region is CASSPTSGGYNEQFF. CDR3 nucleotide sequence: TGTGCCAGCAGTCCCACTAGCGGGGGTTACAATGAGCAGTTCTTC.

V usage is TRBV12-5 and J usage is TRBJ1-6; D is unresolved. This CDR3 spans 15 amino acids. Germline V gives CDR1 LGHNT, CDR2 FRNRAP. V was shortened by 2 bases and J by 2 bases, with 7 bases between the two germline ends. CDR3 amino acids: CASGLPSTYNSPLHF. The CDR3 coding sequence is TGTGCTAGTGGTTTGCCCTCTACCTATAATTCACCCCTCCACTTT.

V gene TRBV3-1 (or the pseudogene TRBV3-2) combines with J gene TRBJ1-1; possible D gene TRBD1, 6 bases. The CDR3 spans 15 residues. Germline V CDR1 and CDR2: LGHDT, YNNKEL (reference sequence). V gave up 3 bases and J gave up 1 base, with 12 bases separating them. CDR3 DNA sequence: TGTGCCAGCAGCCACCGGACACAGGGGAACACTGAAGCTTTCTTT. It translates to CASSHRTQGNTEAFF.